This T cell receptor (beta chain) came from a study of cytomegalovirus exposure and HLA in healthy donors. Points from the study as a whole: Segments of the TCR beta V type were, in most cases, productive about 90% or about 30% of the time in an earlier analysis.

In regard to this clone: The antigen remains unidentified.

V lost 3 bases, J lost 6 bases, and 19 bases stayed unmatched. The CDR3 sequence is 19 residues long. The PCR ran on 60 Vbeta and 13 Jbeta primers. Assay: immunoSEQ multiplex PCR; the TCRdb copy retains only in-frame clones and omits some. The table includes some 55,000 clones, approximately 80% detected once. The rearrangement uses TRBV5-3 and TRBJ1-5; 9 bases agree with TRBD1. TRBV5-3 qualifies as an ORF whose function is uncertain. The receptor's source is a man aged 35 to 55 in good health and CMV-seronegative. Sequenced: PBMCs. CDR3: CARSCNPGQGSGPPQPQHF. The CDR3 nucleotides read TGTGCCAGAAGCTGTAATCCGGGACAGGGTTCAGGACCCCCTCAGCCCCAGCATTTT.